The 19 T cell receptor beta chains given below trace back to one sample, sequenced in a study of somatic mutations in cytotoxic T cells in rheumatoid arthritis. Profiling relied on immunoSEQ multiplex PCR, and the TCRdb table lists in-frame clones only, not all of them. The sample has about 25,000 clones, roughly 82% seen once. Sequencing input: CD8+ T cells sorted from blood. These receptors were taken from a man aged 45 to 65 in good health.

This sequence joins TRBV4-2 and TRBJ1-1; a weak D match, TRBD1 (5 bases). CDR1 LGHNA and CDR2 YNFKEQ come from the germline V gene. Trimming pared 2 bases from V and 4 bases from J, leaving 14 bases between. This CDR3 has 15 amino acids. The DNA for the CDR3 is TGTGCCAGCAGCCAACATTACGGGGCCGGCACTGAAGCTTTCTTT. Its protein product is CASSQHYGAGTEAFF.

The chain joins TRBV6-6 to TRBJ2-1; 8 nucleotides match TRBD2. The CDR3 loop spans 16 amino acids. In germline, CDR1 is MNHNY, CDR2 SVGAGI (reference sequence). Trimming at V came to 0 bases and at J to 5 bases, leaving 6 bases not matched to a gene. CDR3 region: CASSYSRGAQDNEQFF. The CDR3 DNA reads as TGTGCCAGCAGTTACTCGCGGGGGGCGCAGGACAATGAGCAGTTCTTC.

The CDR3 DNA reads TGTGCCAGCAGTCTAGCGGGAGGGGCGAATGAGCAGTTCTTC. Its protein product is CASSLAGGANEQFF. The rearrangement uses TRBV6-4 and TRBJ2-1, with 12 bases identical to TRBD2. J gave up 7 bases and V 5 bases, and 3 bases lay outside the gene matches. The CDR3 totals 14 residues. Per germline, CDR1 MRHNA and CDR2 SNTAGT.

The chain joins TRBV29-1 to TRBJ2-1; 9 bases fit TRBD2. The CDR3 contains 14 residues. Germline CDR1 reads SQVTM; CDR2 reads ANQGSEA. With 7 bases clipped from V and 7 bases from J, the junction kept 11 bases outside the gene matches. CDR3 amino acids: CSEYSGRWGNEQFF. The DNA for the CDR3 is TGCAGCGAGTATAGCGGGAGATGGGGTAATGAGCAGTTCTTC.

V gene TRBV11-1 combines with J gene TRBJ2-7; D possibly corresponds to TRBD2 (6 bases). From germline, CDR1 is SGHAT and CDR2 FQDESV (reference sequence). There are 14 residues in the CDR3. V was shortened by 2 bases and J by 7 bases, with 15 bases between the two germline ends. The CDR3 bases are TGTGCCAGCAGCTTAATTGCAGGGAGGAAAGAGCAGTACTTC. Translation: CASSLIAGRKEQYF.

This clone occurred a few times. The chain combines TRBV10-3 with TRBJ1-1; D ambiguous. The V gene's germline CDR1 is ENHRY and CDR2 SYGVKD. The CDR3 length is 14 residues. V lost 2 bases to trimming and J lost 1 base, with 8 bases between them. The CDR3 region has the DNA TGTGCCATCAGTGAGGGACTCCAGAACACTGAAGCTTTCTTT. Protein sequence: CAISEGLQNTEAFF.

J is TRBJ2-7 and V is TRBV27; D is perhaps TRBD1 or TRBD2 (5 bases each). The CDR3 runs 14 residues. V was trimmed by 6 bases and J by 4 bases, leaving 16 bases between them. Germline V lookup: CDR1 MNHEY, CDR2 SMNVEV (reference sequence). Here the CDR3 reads CASSALGAAYEQYF. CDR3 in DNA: TGTGCCAGCAGCGCTCTCGGGGCCGCATACGAGCAGTACTTC.

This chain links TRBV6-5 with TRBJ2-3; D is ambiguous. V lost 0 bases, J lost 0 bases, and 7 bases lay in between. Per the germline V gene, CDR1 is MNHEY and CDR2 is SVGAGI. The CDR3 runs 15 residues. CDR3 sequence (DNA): TGTGCCAGCAGTTACTCCTACGGGAGCACAGATACGCAGTATTTT. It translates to CASSYSYGSTDTQYF.

Written as DNA, the CDR3 is TGTGCCAGCAGCCCGGACAGCGTGAGGGGAAACACCATATATTTT. Translation: CASSPDSVRGNTIYF. The chain is built from TRBV7-6 and TRBJ1-3; perhaps TRBD1 as D (6 bases). CDR1 is SGHVS and CDR2 is FNYEAQ in the germline V gene. The CDR3 covers 15 residues. The V end lost 5 bases, the J end lost 4 bases, and 15 bases lay between the germline ends.

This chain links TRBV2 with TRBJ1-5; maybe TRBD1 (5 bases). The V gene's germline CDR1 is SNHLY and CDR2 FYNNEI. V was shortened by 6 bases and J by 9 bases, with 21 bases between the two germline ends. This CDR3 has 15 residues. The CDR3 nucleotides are TGTGCCAGCAGCATGCCGGGACCCGTTCATCGGCCCCAGCATTTT. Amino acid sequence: CASSMPGPVHRPQHF. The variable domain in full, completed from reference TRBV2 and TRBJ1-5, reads EPEVTQTPSHQVTQMGQEVILRCVPISNHLYFYWYRQILGQKVEFLVSFYNNEISEKSEIFDDQFSVERPDGSNFTLKIRSTKLEDSAMYFCASSMPGPVHRPQHFGDGTRLSIL.

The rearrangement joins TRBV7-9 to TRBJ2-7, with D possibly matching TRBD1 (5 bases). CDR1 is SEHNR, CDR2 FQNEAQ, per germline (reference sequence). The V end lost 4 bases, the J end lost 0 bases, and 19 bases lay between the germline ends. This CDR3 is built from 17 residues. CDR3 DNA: TGTGCCAGCAGCTCCACCTCGACAGCATTCAGCTCCTACGAGCAGTACTTC. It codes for CASSSTSTAFSSYEQYF. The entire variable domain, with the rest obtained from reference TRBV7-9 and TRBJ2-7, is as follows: DTGVSQNPRHKITKRGQNVTFRCDPISEHNRLYWYRQTLGQGPEFLTYFQNEAQLEKSRLLSDRFSAERPKGSFSTLEIQRTEQGDSAMYLCASSSTSTAFSSYEQYFGPGTRLTVT.

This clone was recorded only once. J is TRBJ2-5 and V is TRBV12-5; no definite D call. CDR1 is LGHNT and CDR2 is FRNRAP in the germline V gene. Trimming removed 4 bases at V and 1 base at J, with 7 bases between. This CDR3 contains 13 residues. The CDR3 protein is CASGSTIQETQYF. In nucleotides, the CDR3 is TGTGCTAGTGGTTCAACAATCCAAGAGACCCAGTACTTC. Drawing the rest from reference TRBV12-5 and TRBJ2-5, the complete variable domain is DARVTQTPRHKVTEMGQEVTMRCQPILGHNTVFWYRQTMMQGLELLAYFRNRAPLDDSGMPKDRFSAEMPDATLATLKIQPSEPRDSAVYFCASGSTIQETQYFGPGTRLLVL.

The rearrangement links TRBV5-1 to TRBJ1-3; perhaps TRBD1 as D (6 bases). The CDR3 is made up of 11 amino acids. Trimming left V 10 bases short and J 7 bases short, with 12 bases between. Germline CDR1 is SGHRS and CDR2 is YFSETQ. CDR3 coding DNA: TGCGCCTCAAAGGGGGGTAACACCATATATTTT. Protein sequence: CASKGGNTIYF.

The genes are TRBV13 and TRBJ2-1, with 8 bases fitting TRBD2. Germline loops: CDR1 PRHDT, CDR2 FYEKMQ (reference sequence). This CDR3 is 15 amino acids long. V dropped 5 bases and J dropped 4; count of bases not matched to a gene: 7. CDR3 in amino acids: CASSLSGLVYNEQFF. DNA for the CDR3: TGTGCCAGCAGCCTTTCGGGACTAGTATACAATGAGCAGTTCTTC.

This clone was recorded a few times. The CDR3 loop is CASSQTGTSRYEQYF. In DNA, the CDR3 is TGCGCCAGCAGCCAAACCGGGACTAGCAGGTACGAGCAGTACTTC. The chain combines TRBV4-1 with TRBJ2-7; 9 bases are shared with TRBD2. The CDR3 loop spans 15 amino acids. V lost 2 bases and J lost 4; bases outside the gene matches: 6. Germline V lookup: CDR1 MGHRA, CDR2 YSYEKL.

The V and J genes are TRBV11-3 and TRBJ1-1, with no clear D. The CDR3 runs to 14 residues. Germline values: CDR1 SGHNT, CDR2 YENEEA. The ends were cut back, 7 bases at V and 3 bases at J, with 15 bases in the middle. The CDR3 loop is CASTQRGTDTEAFF. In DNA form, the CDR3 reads TGTGCCAGCACCCAAAGAGGAACAGACACTGAAGCTTTCTTT.

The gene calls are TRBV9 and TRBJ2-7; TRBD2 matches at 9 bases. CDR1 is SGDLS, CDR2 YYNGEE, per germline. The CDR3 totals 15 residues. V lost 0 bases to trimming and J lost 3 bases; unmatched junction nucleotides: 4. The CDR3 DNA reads TGTGCCAGCAGCGTAGGAGATAGCGGGAGCTACGAGCAGTACTTC. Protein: CASSVGDSGSYEQYF.

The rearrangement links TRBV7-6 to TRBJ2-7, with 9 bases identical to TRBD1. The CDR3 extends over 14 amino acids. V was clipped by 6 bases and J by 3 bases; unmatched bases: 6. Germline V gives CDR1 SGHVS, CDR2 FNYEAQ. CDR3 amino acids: CASSSPGQGYEQYF. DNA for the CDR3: TGTGCCAGCAGTTCCCCGGGACAGGGCTACGAGCAGTACTTC. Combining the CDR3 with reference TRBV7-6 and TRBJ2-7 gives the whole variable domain GAGVSQSPRYKVTKRGQDVALRCDPISGHVSLYWYRQALGQGPEFLTYFNYEAQQDKSGLPNDRFSAERPEGSISTLTIQRTEQRDSAMYRCASSSPGQGYEQYFGPGTRLTVT.

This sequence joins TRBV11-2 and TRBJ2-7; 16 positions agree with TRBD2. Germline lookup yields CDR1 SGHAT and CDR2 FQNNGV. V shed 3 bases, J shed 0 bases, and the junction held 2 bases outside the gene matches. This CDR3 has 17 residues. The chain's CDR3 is CASSFGTSGRASYEQYF. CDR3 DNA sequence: TGTGCCAGCAGCTTCGGGACTAGCGGGAGGGCCTCCTACGAGCAGTACTTC. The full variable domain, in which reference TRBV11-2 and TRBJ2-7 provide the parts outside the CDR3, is EAGVAQSPRYKIIEKRQSVAFWCNPISGHATLYWYQQILGQGPKLLIQFQNNGVVDDSQLPKDRFSAERLKGVDSTLKIQPAKLEDSAVYLCASSFGTSGRASYEQYFGPGTRLTVT.